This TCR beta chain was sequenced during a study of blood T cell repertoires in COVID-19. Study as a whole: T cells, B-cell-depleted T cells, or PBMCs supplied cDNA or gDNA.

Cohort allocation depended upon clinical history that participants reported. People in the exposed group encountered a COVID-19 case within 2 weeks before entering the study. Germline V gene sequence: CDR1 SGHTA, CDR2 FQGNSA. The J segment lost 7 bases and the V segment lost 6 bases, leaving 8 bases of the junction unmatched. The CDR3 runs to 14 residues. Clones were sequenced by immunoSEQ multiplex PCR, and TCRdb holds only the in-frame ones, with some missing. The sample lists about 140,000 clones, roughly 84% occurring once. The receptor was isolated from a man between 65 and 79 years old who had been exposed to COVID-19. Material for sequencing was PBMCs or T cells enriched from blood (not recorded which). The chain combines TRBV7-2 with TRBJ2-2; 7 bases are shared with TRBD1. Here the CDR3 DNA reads TGTGCCAGCAGGCCTAACAGGGGCAGCGGGGAGCTGTTTTTT. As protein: CASRPNRGSGELFF.